Presented here are 32 T cell receptor beta chains from one specimen sequenced in a study of CD8+ T cells in alopecia areata. The sequencing template was cDNA reverse transcribed from extracted RNA. Method: immunoSEQ multiplex PCR; TCRdb's copy keeps in-frame clones and lacks some. The sample records around 100,000 clones, 56% being singletons. Stated treatment: oral pan-JAK inhibitor, 5-10 mg twice daily. The specimen was CD4+ T cells sorted from blood, collected at week 24, from a patient treated with tofacitinib. The receptors derive from a human donor with alopecia areata.

The sample holds a few counts of this clone. The genes are TRBV29-1 and TRBJ1-1; TRBD1 matches at 11 bases. The trim removed 6 bases at V and 2 bases at J, leaving 5 bases unmatched. The V gene's germline CDR1 is SQVTM and CDR2 ANQGSEA. The CDR3 covers 14 residues. The CDR3 reads CSVRTGGDNTEAFF. CDR3 sequence (DNA): TGCAGCGTCCGGACAGGGGGCGATAACACTGAAGCTTTCTTT.

The chain is built from TRBV2 and TRBJ2-1, with TRBD2 matching 9 bases. J gave up 9 bases and V 7 bases, and 13 bases lay outside the gene matches. CDR1 is SNHLY, CDR2 FYNNEI, per germline. The CDR3 has 15 amino acids. CDR3: CASTLRIAGEGEQFF. The CDR3 DNA is TGTGCCAGCACCCTCCGGATAGCGGGGGAAGGTGAGCAGTTCTTC.

The J gene is TRBJ2-3, the V gene TRBV30; 8 nucleotides match TRBD2. The length of the CDR3 is 12 residues. Germline loops: CDR1 GTSNPN, CDR2 SVGIG (reference sequence). Losses at the gene ends were 8 bases for V and 5 bases for J; bases not matched to a gene: 6. The CDR3 reads CARGGAGDTQYF. The CDR3 region has the DNA TGTGCCCGGGGGGGGGCAGGAGATACGCAGTATTTT.

This clone has a handful of counts. The chain is built from TRBV2 and TRBJ2-6; 7 positions agree with TRBD1. The V gene's germline CDR1 is SNHLY and CDR2 FYNNEI. J was trimmed by 0 bases and V by 7 bases; bases with no gene match: 6. The CDR3 has 16 residues. The CDR3: CASKTGTDSGANVLTF. The CDR3 DNA reads as TGTGCCAGCAAGACGGGGACAGACTCTGGGGCCAACGTCCTGACTTTC.

The chain joins TRBV29-1 to TRBJ2-1, with TRBD2 matching over 11 bases. V shed 7 bases, J shed 3 bases, and the junction held 8 bases outside the gene matches. The CDR3 totals 15 residues. Germline loops: CDR1 SQVTM, CDR2 ANQGSEA. DNA for the CDR3: TGCAGCGCCCCCCAAGGACTAGCGGGCTACAATGAGCAGTTCTTC. This gives the protein CSAPQGLAGYNEQFF.

This clone has only one observation. The rearrangement uses TRBV7-2 and TRBJ2-3; D is undetermined. Germline values: CDR1 SGHTA, CDR2 FQGNSA. This CDR3 region has 13 residues. The germline V and J ends were trimmed by 3 bases and 0 bases, with 4 bases remaining between them. This CDR3 reads CASSFSSTDTQYF. CDR3 bases: TGTGCCAGCAGCTTCTCTAGCACAGATACGCAGTATTTT.

In its sample, this clone was seen a few times. The chain combines TRBV29-1 with TRBJ2-5, with a tentative D call TRBD2 (5 bases). CDR1 and CDR2 (germline): SQVTM, ANQGSEA. V was clipped by 4 bases and J by 2 bases, with 11 bases between them. The CDR3 loop spans 13 amino acids. The DNA for the CDR3 is TGCAGCGTTGCTAGGACTGTTCAAGAGACCCAGTACTTC. Protein product: CSVARTVQETQYF.

V gene TRBV14 combines with J gene TRBJ2-1; D is perhaps TRBD2 (5 bases). The V and J ends lost 0 bases and 4 bases respectively, with 10 bases between them. Germline V gives CDR1 SGHDN, CDR2 FVKESK. The CDR3 consists of 15 residues. The CDR3: CASSQDGSVYNEQFF. The CDR3 DNA is TGTGCCAGCAGCCAAGATGGGAGTGTTTACAATGAGCAGTTCTTC.

The V call is TRBV30, the J call TRBJ1-1; TRBD1 matches at 7 bases. The ends lost 2 bases at V and 8 bases at J; junction bases unmatched: 8. Germline V lookup: CDR1 GTSNPN, CDR2 SVGIG (reference sequence). This CDR3 spans 13 amino acids. The CDR3 coding sequence is TGTGCCTGGAGTATCAGACTACAGGGGGAAGCTTTCTTT. This sequence encodes CAWSIRLQGEAFF.

V and J are TRBV20-1 and TRBJ2-5, with unresolved D. The V and J ends lost 3 bases and 12 bases respectively, with 14 bases between them. CDR1 is DFQATT and CDR2 is SNEGSKA in the germline V gene (reference sequence). The CDR3 covers 11 residues. The CDR3 is CSASGVPVEYF. In DNA, the CDR3 is TGCAGTGCTAGCGGAGTCCCGGTCGAGTACTTC.

This clone was counted a few times. The V and J genes are TRBV30 and TRBJ2-2; D perhaps matches TRBD1 (6 bases). The germline V gene has CDR1 GTSNPN and CDR2 SVGIG (reference sequence). The V gene lost 4 bases and the J gene lost 4 bases, with 7 bases spanning the gap. This CDR3 is built from 12 residues. The CDR3, as DNA: TGTGCCTGGACCAGGGGCACCGGGGAGCTGTTTTTT. This translates into CAWTRGTGELFF.

Written as DNA, the CDR3 is TGCAGCGTTGTACTACTAGCCAAAAACATTCAGTACTTC. Translated: CSVVLLAKNIQYF. The V and J genes are TRBV29-1 and TRBJ2-4, with D hard to call. The germline V gene has CDR1 SQVTM and CDR2 ANQGSEA. V dropped 4 bases and J dropped 0 bases, with 7 bases sitting between them. This CDR3 region has 13 residues. Drawing the rest from reference TRBV29-1 and TRBJ2-4, the complete variable domain is SAVISQKPSRDICQRGTSLTIQCQVDSQVTMMFWYRQQPGQSLTLIATANQGSEATYESGFVIDKFPISRPNLTFSTLTVSNMSPEDSSIYLCSVVLLAKNIQYFGAGTRLSVL.

The V gene is TRBV28, the J gene TRBJ1-2; unclear D gene. CDR3 length: 12 residues. V gave up 2 bases and J gave up 5 bases, with 6 bases separating them. Per germline, CDR1 MDHEN and CDR2 SYDVKM. The CDR3 region is CASSLMEYGYTF. CDR3 sequence (DNA): TGTGCCAGCAGTTTAATGGAGTATGGCTACACCTTC.

The chain joins TRBV29-1 to TRBJ1-2; possible D gene TRBD1, 6 bases. The CDR3 covers 13 residues. The germline V gene encodes CDR1 SQVTM and CDR2 ANQGSEA. Between the trimmed V and J ends, which lost 4 bases and 1 base, there was a span of 10 bases. The CDR3 protein is CSVAGHLNYGYTF. The DNA for the CDR3 is TGCAGCGTTGCGGGACATCTTAACTATGGCTACACCTTC.

The J gene is TRBJ1-2, the V gene TRBV29-1; D is ambiguous. V was shortened by 4 bases and J by 5 bases, with 11 bases between the two germline ends. Germline assignment: CDR1 SQVTM and CDR2 ANQGSEA. This CDR3 contains 12 residues. CDR3 region: CSVGLQKYGYTF. The CDR3 DNA reads as TGCAGCGTTGGGCTACAGAAATATGGCTACACCTTC.

This chain joins TRBV25-1 and TRBJ2-7; D remains unclear. The CDR3 spans 13 residues. CDR1 and CDR2 (germline): MGHDK, SYGVNS. The ends were cut back, 6 bases at V and 0 bases at J, with 9 bases in the middle. The CDR3 DNA sequence: TGTGCCAGCAGGCAGGCAGGCTCCTACGAGCAGTACTTC. This translates into CASRQAGSYEQYF.

This clone was counted a few times. The rearrangement uses TRBV29-1 and TRBJ2-1; a possible D gene is TRBD2 (5 bases). The CDR3 has 12 residues. The V gene lost 2 bases and the J gene lost 12 bases, with 14 bases spanning the gap. Per the germline V gene, CDR1 is SQVTM and CDR2 is ANQGSEA. CDR3 amino acids: CSVERGLYSQFF. CDR3 coding DNA: TGCAGCGTTGAAAGAGGGTTATACTCGCAGTTCTTC.

The V call is TRBV30, the J call TRBJ2-3, with a tentative D call TRBD1 (5 bases). Trimming took 4 bases from V and 8 from J, leaving 16 bases between them. The CDR3 has 13 amino acids. Germline-derived CDR1 and CDR2 are GTSNPN and SVGIG (reference sequence). This CDR3 is CAWTPKPRGTQYF. The CDR3 region has the DNA TGTGCCTGGACCCCTAAACCTAGGGGTACGCAGTATTTT.

This clone was seen a handful of times. The rearrangement links TRBV29-1 to TRBJ1-2; TRBD1 aligns across 8 bases. CDR1 and CDR2 (germline): SQVTM, ANQGSEA. The CDR3 length is 13 residues. J gave up 4 bases and V 4 bases, and 5 bases lay outside the gene matches. In DNA form, the CDR3 reads TGCAGCGTTGGAGGACAGGGCCGCTATGGCTACACCTTC. Its translation: CSVGGQGRYGYTF.

A few counts support this clone. The chain combines TRBV29-1 with TRBJ2-1; D is tentatively TRBD1 or TRBD2 (5 bases each). There are 14 residues in the CDR3. The V end was cut by 7 bases, the J end by 4 bases, with 17 bases between. CDR1 and CDR2 (germline): SQVTM, ANQGSEA. CDR3 sequence: CSGTGTQIYNEQFF. CDR3 sequence (DNA): TGCAGCGGGACCGGGACCCAAATTTACAATGAGCAGTTCTTC.

This clone was recorded a few times. V usage is TRBV10-3 and J usage is TRBJ2-7; tentatively, D is TRBD2 (5 bases). CDR3 length: 13 amino acids. Germline V gives CDR1 ENHRY, CDR2 SYGVKD. With 8 bases removed from V and 4 bases from J, the gap between germline ends came to 15 bases. CDR3 amino acids: CAIQDSMEYEQYF. CDR3 nucleotides: TGTGCCATCCAGGACTCCATGGAGTACGAGCAGTACTTC.

This clone turned up a few times. The V gene is TRBV9, the J gene TRBJ2-5; 8 bases align to TRBD1. The CDR3 consists of 14 residues. Germline trimming cut 3 bases from V and 3 bases from J; bases unmatched to any gene: 4. Germline CDR1 and CDR2: SGDLS and YYNGEE. The DNA for the CDR3 is TGTGCCAGCAGCGCCGGACAGGGTGAAGAGACCCAGTACTTC. Its translation: CASSAGQGEETQYF.

CDR3 bases: TGTGCCAGCAGTTCCGGGACTAGCGGGGATAAGTTCTTC. This translates into CASSSGTSGDKFF. The chain employs TRBV6-5 and TRBJ2-1; 13 nucleotides line up with TRBD2. V dropped 4 bases and J dropped 14; count of bases not matched to a gene: 5. The germline V gene encodes CDR1 MNHEY and CDR2 SVGAGI. CDR3 length equals 13 residues.

This clone was recorded a few times. Sequence at one end of the junction differs from germline and may be a read error. This chain links TRBV18 with TRBJ2-1; 10 nucleotides agree with TRBD1. The germline gives CDR1 KGHSH, CDR2 LQKENI. There are 14 residues in the CDR3. The CDR3: CASSPGQGRPERVF. The DNA for the CDR3 is TGTGCCAGCTCACCGGGACAGGGGAGGCCCGAGAGGGTCTTC.

The chain is built from TRBV5-1 and TRBJ2-3; 7 positions agree with TRBD1. Germline V gives CDR1 SGHRS, CDR2 YFSETQ. After removal of 6 bases from V and 2 bases from J, the junction contained 6 bases not matched to a gene. The CDR3 covers 14 residues. CDR3 region: CASTPGQNTDTQYF. CDR3 DNA sequence: TGCGCCAGCACCCCGGGACAGAACACAGATACGCAGTATTTT.

The chain uses TRBV5-1 and TRBJ2-2; 9 positions match TRBD1. The trim removed 1 base at V and 5 bases at J, leaving 9 bases unmatched. This CDR3 comprises 17 residues. The germline V gene has CDR1 SGHRS and CDR2 YFSETQ. The CDR3 nucleotides read TGCGCCAGCAGCTTGAGGACAGGGGTCGCGGGGACCGGGGAGCTGTTTTTT. Translation: CASSLRTGVAGTGELFF.

In DNA form, the CDR3 reads TGTGCCACCGATGGTCCGGGGGGTATTTACACCTTC. This sequence encodes CATDGPGGIYTF. J is TRBJ1-2 and V is TRBV30; tentatively, D is TRBD1 (5 bases). The CDR3 covers 12 residues. Germline V lookup: CDR1 GTSNPN, CDR2 SVGIG (reference sequence). The V gene lost 8 bases and the J gene lost 11 bases, with 21 bases spanning the gap.

This chain links TRBV30 with TRBJ1-4, with no clear D. Trimming stripped 4 bases from V and 0 bases from J, with 15 bases between. The CDR3 runs 16 residues. Germline CDR1 and CDR2: GTSNPN and SVGIG (reference sequence). CDR3: CAWTVGPATTNEKLFF. The CDR3 DNA follows: TGTGCCTGGACGGTGGGTCCAGCGACAACTAATGAAAAACTGTTTTTT.

J is TRBJ2-5 and V is TRBV30, with D unresolved. The CDR3 runs to 12 residues. CDR1 is GTSNPN, CDR2 SVGIG, per germline (reference sequence). The CDR3 spells CGPRRKQETQYF. CDR3 nucleotide sequence: TGTGGCCCCAGGCGGAAACAAGAGACCCAGTACTTC.

This chain connects TRBV18 to TRBJ2-5; possible D gene TRBD2, 6 bases. The CDR3 loop spans 14 amino acids. Germline loops: CDR1 KGHSH, CDR2 LQKENI. Trimming removed 4 bases at V and 4 bases at J, with 13 bases between. The CDR3 sequence: CASSLGGNRETQYF. CDR3 DNA: TGTGCCAGCTCACTAGGCGGGAATCGAGAGACCCAGTACTTC.

A few counts support this clone. This chain links TRBV10-3 with TRBJ1-2; no definite D call. The CDR3 is made up of 14 amino acids. Germline V gene sequence: CDR1 ENHRY, CDR2 SYGVKD. V lost 3 bases, J lost 3 bases, and 11 bases lay in between. The DNA of the CDR3 is TGTGCCATCAGTGAACGGGGAATGGACTATGGCTACACCTTC. Translating it yields CAISERGMDYGYTF.

This clone turned up a few times. The chain couples TRBV18 to TRBJ1-1; D gene uncertain. The CDR3 totals 14 residues. The germline V and J ends were trimmed by 1 base and 1 base, with 7 bases remaining between them. Germline CDR1 KGHSH, CDR2 LQKENI. The CDR3 DNA reads TGTGCCAGCTCACCACTCGAAGCGAACACTGAAGCTTTCTTT. Translating it yields CASSPLEANTEAFF.